These 19 T cell receptor beta chains originate from one sample sequenced in a study of a mutant IDH1 vaccine in newly diagnosed glioma. Data came from immunoSEQ multiplex PCR; TCRdb stores just in-frame clones and leaves some out. Of roughly 71,000 clones in the sample, approximately 83% were seen once. Time point defined: baseline, week 1 (first vaccination visit). Treatment in this sample: pre-vaccination baseline after standard-of-care therapy. The specimen comprised PBMCs, sampled from a glioma patient treated with radiotherapy, temozolomide or both. The receptor set was obtained from a man aged 30 to 45 with glioma.

The chain recombines TRBV9 with TRBJ1-1; no firm D call. Trimming took off 0 bases at V and 0 bases at J, with 12 bases between the two ends. The length of the CDR3 is 16 residues. Germline CDR1 and CDR2: SGDLS and YYNGEE. The CDR3 nucleotides are TGTGCCAGCAGCGTAGGTAGCAGTCCCATGAACACTGAAGCTTTCTTT. Protein product: CASSVGSSPMNTEAFF.

This clone was found a few times. The chain employs TRBV9 and TRBJ2-1, with 8 bases that match TRBD2. Trimming removed 0 bases from V and 9 bases from J; junction bases left unmatched: 8. Germline V gene sequence: CDR1 SGDLS, CDR2 YYNGEE. The CDR3 is made up of 15 amino acids. CDR3: CASSVAAGGWGEQFF. The CDR3 coding sequence is TGTGCCAGCAGCGTAGCGGCGGGGGGTTGGGGTGAGCAGTTCTTC.

The V and J genes are TRBV4-1 and TRBJ1-5, with D uncertain. The germline CDR1 and CDR2 sequences are MGHRA and YSYEKL. The ends were cut back, 1 base at V and 3 bases at J, with 13 bases in the middle. The CDR3 is made up of 16 amino acids. The CDR3 DNA is TGCGCCAGCAGCCAAGGAAAAGGGTATAACAATCAGCCCCAGCATTTT. Translating gives CASSQGKGYNNQPQHF.

The chain carries TRBV4-1 and TRBJ1-4; TRBD1 agrees at 7 bases. The germline V gene has CDR1 MGHRA and CDR2 YSYEKL. The ends lost 6 bases at V and 7 bases at J; junction bases unmatched: 8. The CDR3 has 14 amino acids. The CDR3 region is CASSPQGDLEKLFF. CDR3 coding DNA: TGCGCCAGCAGTCCCCAGGGGGATCTTGAAAAACTGTTTTTT.

DNA for the CDR3: TGTGCCAGCAGGAAGAGGGGGGAGTACATTCAGTACTTC. Amino acids: CASRKRGEYIQYF. The V gene is TRBV6-1, the J gene TRBJ2-4, with D perhaps given as TRBD1 or TRBD2 (6 bases each). V lost 6 bases to trimming and J lost 8 bases, with 14 bases between them. This CDR3 comprises 13 residues. Germline CDR1 is MNHNS and CDR2 is SASEGT.

The chain couples TRBV27 to TRBJ2-1; D tentatively reads TRBD1 or TRBD2 (6 bases each). Trimming removed 10 bases from V and 8 bases from J, with 15 bases in between. Germline V lookup: CDR1 MNHEY, CDR2 SMNVEV (reference sequence). The CDR3 has 12 amino acids. CDR3 protein: CATTGPGDEQFF. DNA of the CDR3: TGTGCCACCACAGGGCCGGGGGATGAGCAGTTCTTC.

The V gene is TRBV2, the J gene TRBJ2-7; no clear D. Germline values: CDR1 SNHLY, CDR2 FYNNEI. This CDR3 spans 16 amino acids. The V end lost 5 bases, the J end lost 5 bases, and 22 bases lay between the germline ends. The CDR3 region is CASSYPRDSMENEQYF. The CDR3 nucleotides read TGTGCCAGCAGTTATCCGAGAGACTCGATGGAGAACGAGCAGTACTTC.

The chain links TRBV30 to TRBJ1-6, with a weak D call TRBD1 (6 bases). The CDR3 runs 12 residues. Trimming cost V 5 bases and J 9 bases, with 11 bases left between them. Germline V lookup: CDR1 GTSNPN, CDR2 SVGIG (reference sequence). As DNA, the CDR3 is TGTGCCTGGGGGGGGCAGGGTTCACCCCTCCACTTT. Translated, it gives CAWGGQGSPLHF.

The chain links TRBV7-8 to TRBJ1-5; 7 positions match TRBD1. Germline V lookup: CDR1 SGHVS, CDR2 FQNEAQ. V lost 0 bases to trimming and J lost 0 bases; unmatched junction nucleotides: 2. The CDR3 length is 16 residues. The CDR3 DNA follows: TGTGCCAGCAGCTTAGCTCGGGACAGTAGCAATCAGCCCCAGCATTTT. As protein: CASSLARDSSNQPQHF.

The chain uses TRBV7-8 and TRBJ2-2; 7 bases match TRBD2. V trimming: 6 bases; J trimming: 1 base; junction bases outside the gene matches: 5. The germline V gene encodes CDR1 SGHVS and CDR2 FQNEAQ. The length of the CDR3 is 15 residues. CDR3 nucleotide sequence: TGTGCCAGCAGGTCTCCGGGGGGGAACACCGGGGAGCTGTTTTTT. This encodes CASRSPGGNTGELFF.

V and J are TRBV11-2 and TRBJ2-5; D remains ambiguous. V lost 1 base to trimming and J lost 0 bases, with 3 bases between them. Germline loops: CDR1 SGHAT, CDR2 FQNNGV. CDR3 size: 13 residues. CDR3 nucleotide sequence: TGTGCCAGCAGCTTAGGTGACCAAGAGACCCAGTACTTC. Its translation is CASSLGDQETQYF. The whole variable domain, filled in from reference TRBV11-2 and TRBJ2-5, reads EAGVAQSPRYKIIEKRQSVAFWCNPISGHATLYWYQQILGQGPKLLIQFQNNGVVDDSQLPKDRFSAERLKGVDSTLKIQPAKLEDSAVYLCASSLGDQETQYFGPGTRLLVL.

CDR3 loop: CASSQVKGNLPYEQYF. CDR3 in DNA: TGTGCCAGCAGCCAAGTCAAAGGGAACTTACCCTACGAGCAGTACTTC. The genes are TRBV14 and TRBJ2-7, with D uncertain. The germline V gene has CDR1 SGHDN and CDR2 FVKESK. The CDR3 has 16 amino acids. V dropped 1 base and J dropped 2 bases, with 15 bases sitting between them.

Regarding this clone: Given a much more abundant clone one base away, this may be a read error. The chain is built from TRBV5-1 and TRBJ1-1; D not resolved. The CDR3 covers 14 residues. Trimming took 1 base from V and 2 from J, leaving 9 bases between them. Germline V CDR1 and CDR2: SGHRS, YFSETQ. The CDR3 DNA follows: TGCGCCAGCAGCTTGTCGGGCAGAAACACTGAAGCTTTCTTT. Its protein is CASSLSGRNTEAFF.

This chain uses TRBV6-1 with TRBJ1-2; no clear D. This CDR3 spans 16 amino acids. Looked up from germline, CDR1 is MNHNS and CDR2 is SASEGT. V shed 1 base and J shed 8 bases, with 20 bases lying between them. The CDR3 reads CASSEVSYGSLAGYTF. The CDR3 region has the DNA TGTGCCAGCAGTGAAGTCTCTTATGGCAGCCTCGCGGGCTACACCTTC.

This chain joins TRBV9 and TRBJ2-7; no clear D gene. V dropped 0 bases and J dropped 3 bases, with 1 base sitting between them. CDR3 length: 11 amino acids. Germline CDR1 reads SGDLS; CDR2 reads YYNGEE. The CDR3 DNA reads TGTGCCAGCAGCGTAGTCTACGAGCAGTACTTC. This translates into CASSVVYEQYF. Full variable domain (missing parts from reference TRBV9 and TRBJ2-7): DSGVTQTPKHLITATGQRVTLRCSPRSGDLSVYWYQQSLDQGLQFLIQYYNGEERAKGNILERFSAQQFPDLHSELNLSSLELGDSALYFCASSVVYEQYFGPGTRLTVT.

The chain employs TRBV7-9 and TRBJ1-4, with D possibly matching TRBD1 (5 bases). CDR1 and CDR2 from the germline V gene are SEHNR and FQNEAQ (reference sequence). This CDR3 is built from 13 residues. V lost 1 base, J lost 6 bases, and 6 bases lay in between. The CDR3 protein is CASSLGGDEKLFF. The DNA of the CDR3 is TGTGCCAGCAGCTTAGGAGGGGATGAAAAACTGTTTTTT.

J is TRBJ2-3 and V is TRBV5-1; D gene uncertain. The germline CDR1 and CDR2 sequences are SGHRS and YFSETQ. V was trimmed by 2 bases and J by 1 base, leaving 11 bases between them. The CDR3 extends over 15 amino acids. The CDR3: CASSLSRGGTDTQYF. The CDR3 nucleotides are TGCGCCAGCAGCTTAAGTCGTGGCGGCACAGATACGCAGTATTTT.

This clone appeared once. The chain employs TRBV18 and TRBJ2-5; D perhaps matches TRBD1 (5 bases). The CDR3 runs 15 residues. V dropped 0 bases and J dropped 1 base, with 9 bases sitting between them. Germline loops: CDR1 KGHSH, CDR2 LQKENI. This chain's CDR3 is CASSPPGRAQETQYF. The CDR3, as DNA: TGTGCCAGCTCACCACCGGGCAGGGCCCAAGAGACCCAGTACTTC. Drawing the rest from reference TRBV18 and TRBJ2-5, the complete variable domain is NAGVMQNPRHLVRRRGQEARLRCSPMKGHSHVYWYRQLPEEGLKFMVYLQKENIIDESGMPKERFSAEFPKEGPSILRIQQVVRGDSAAYFCASSPPGRAQETQYFGPGTRLLVL.

The rearrangement uses TRBV29-1 and TRBJ1-1, with D uncertain. This CDR3 comprises 12 residues. Germline CDR1 and CDR2: SQVTM and ANQGSEA. With 4 bases removed from V and 1 base from J, the gap between germline ends came to 7 bases. In nucleotides, the CDR3 is TGCAGCGTTGGGACCGGGAACACTGAAGCTTTCTTT. This codes for CSVGTGNTEAFF. The variable domain in full, with the rest retrieved from reference TRBV29-1 and TRBJ1-1, is SAVISQKPSRDICQRGTSLTIQCQVDSQVTMMFWYRQQPGQSLTLIATANQGSEATYESGFVIDKFPISRPNLTFSTLTVSNMSPEDSSIYLCSVGTGNTEAFFGQGTRLTVV.